A selection of T cell receptor beta chains follows, all from one sample in a study of shared clonotypes between healthy human individuals. The method was immunoSEQ multiplex PCR; TCRdb's version includes in-frame clones alone and lacks a portion of them. The sample includes around 1.5 million clones, approximately 98% of them seen just once. Specimen: naive CD4+ T cells sorted from blood. The origin of the receptors is a man aged 25-40 years in good health. The CDR3 runs from the conserved cysteine through the conserved F or W.

v_gene,j_gene,CDR3aa
TRBV25-1,TRBJ2-7,CASSRGAVAYEQYF
TRBV5-1,TRBJ2-3,CASSLRLAGDSDTQYF
TRBV10-2,TRBJ1-1,CASRDQGVGEAFF
TRBV7-8,TRBJ1-5,CASSLALESTQPQHF
TRBV4-1,TRBJ1-1,CASSQEEGNTEAFF
TRBV19,TRBJ1-1,CASTRGRGGSGEAFF
TRBV28,TRBJ1-2,CASSALGGYTF
TRBV18,TRBJ2-1,CASSPPSGSSDEQFF
TRBV9,TRBJ2-1,CASSVLGSYNEQFF
TRBV5-8,TRBJ1-1,CASSLPLPQGRAFF
TRBV6-5,TRBJ2-1,CASSTRVAERGEQFF
TRBV5-1,TRBJ2-1,CASSFGLAGVVEQFF
TRBV2,TRBJ2-7,CASSEGVYEQYF
TRBV27,TRBJ1-4,CASSQGMGKLFF
TRBV11-3,TRBJ2-2,CASSLDGVGGPNTGELFF
TRBV2,TRBJ2-7,CASGWTDQGPYEQYF
TRBV7-8,TRBJ2-1,CASSLVQGMNEQFF
TRBV5-6,TRBJ2-1,CASSLGRDNEQFF
TRBV2,TRBJ2-7,CASSDRGNEQYF
TRBV6-5,TRBJ1-4,CASSYSPSGEKLFF
TRBV7-9,TRBJ1-1,CASSLILNTEAFF
TRBV5-1,TRBJ2-2,CASSLVAGQGNTGELFF
TRBV5-1,TRBJ2-1,CASSPWTSGRIIGSYNEQFF
TRBV10-3,TRBJ2-1,CAISVVSEYNEQFF
TRBV14,TRBJ1-2,CASSQQFNYGYTF
TRBV5-4,TRBJ1-2,CASSLDRDYGYTF
TRBV5-4,TRBJ2-7,CASSLAGRGYEQYF
TRBV19,TRBJ1-2,CASSIDLGTAYGYTF
TRBV7-9,TRBJ2-6,CASSRTASGANVLTF
TRBV11-2,TRBJ1-1,CASSRGQGAVTEAFF
TRBV7-9,TRBJ2-5,CANSLGNRGSQTQYF
TRBV7-2,TRBJ2-1,CASSLTRRPRLAHNEQFF
TRBV9,TRBJ1-1,CASRAPDIGNTEAFF
TRBV28,TRBJ1-2,CASSLGTYGYTF
TRBV10-1,TRBJ2-7,CASSERSGTNEQYF
TRBV29-1,TRBJ1-2,CSVEMDQAGIKAYGYTF
TRBV7-2,TRBJ1-3,CASSLVLGGNTIYF
TRBV7-9,TRBJ2-1,CASSRELGLLSYNEQFF
TRBV19,TRBJ1-5,CASRDYRGGNQPQHF
TRBV7-9,TRBJ1-2,CASSLSQGQGNYGYTF
TRBV10-3,TRBJ2-7,CAIRGVATSYEQYF
TRBV28,TRBJ1-1,CASRRGQNTEAFF
TRBV28,TRBJ1-5,CASTLSIRWKQPQHF
TRBV4-1,TRBJ2-2,CASSQGLAVSRTGELFF
TRBV7-3,TRBJ2-1,CASSSSDSPPAEQFF
TRBV29-1,TRBJ1-2,CSAYPGTGEVDGYTF